This T cell receptor (beta chain) was captured by sequencing in a study of T cell repertoires in cytomegalovirus infection. About the study: It was the public TCR beta signatures that indicated both CMV infection and matching HLA type. Study conclusions and caveats: CMV-specific TCR beta clonotypes restricted by HLA-C were the ones dominating the ex vivo response. Cumulative public TCR beta family frequency identified carriers of CMV plus the relevant HLA.

With regard to this clonotype: What it binds is unknown.

The germline CDR1 and CDR2 sequences are SGHRS and YFSETQ. The CDR3 runs 17 residues. The junction had 9 bases not matched to a gene; V was cut back by 0 bases and J by 2 bases. One entry per CDR3 protein results from TCRdb running MiXCR on the reads. The data hold around 310,000 distinct CDR3 sequences, with about 17% observed a single time. The chain uses TRBV5-1 and TRBJ2-3; the match to TRBD1 covers 7 bases. The sample was PBMCs. The receptor was isolated from a human donor in good health (CMV status not recorded). Some clones in this sample may be carry-over from other donors' samples. As DNA, the CDR3 is TGCGCCAGCAGCTTGGGTGGGACAGCTCTAAACACAGATACGCAGTATTTT. Protein: CASSLGGTALNTDTQYF.